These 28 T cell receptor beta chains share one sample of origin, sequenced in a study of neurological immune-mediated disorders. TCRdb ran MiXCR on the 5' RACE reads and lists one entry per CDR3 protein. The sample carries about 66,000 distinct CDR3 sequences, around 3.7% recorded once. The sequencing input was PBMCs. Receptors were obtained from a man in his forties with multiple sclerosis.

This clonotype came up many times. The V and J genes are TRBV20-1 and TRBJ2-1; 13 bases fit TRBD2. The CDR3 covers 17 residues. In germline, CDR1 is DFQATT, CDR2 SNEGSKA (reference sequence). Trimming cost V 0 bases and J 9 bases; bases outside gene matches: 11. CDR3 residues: CSARDLRLAGGQSEQFF. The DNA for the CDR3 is TGCAGTGCTAGAGACTTACGACTAGCGGGAGGCCAGAGTGAGCAGTTCTTC.

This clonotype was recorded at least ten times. CDR3 protein: CASSPLGGIGYGYTF. In DNA, the CDR3 is TGTGCCAGCAGTCCCTTGGGGGGCATCGGCTATGGCTACACCTTC. J is TRBJ1-2 and V is TRBV6-5; D perhaps matches TRBD1 (6 bases). V was shortened by 5 bases and J by 4 bases, with 17 bases between the two germline ends. CDR3 size: 15 residues. Germline V gives CDR1 MNHEY, CDR2 SVGAGI.

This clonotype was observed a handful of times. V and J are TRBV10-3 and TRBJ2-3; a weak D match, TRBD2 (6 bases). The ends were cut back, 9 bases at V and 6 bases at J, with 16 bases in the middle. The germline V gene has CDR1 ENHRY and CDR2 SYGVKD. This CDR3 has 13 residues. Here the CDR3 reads CAISGTLGDTQYF. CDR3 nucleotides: TGTGCCATTTCCGGGACTTTGGGGGATACGCAGTATTTT.

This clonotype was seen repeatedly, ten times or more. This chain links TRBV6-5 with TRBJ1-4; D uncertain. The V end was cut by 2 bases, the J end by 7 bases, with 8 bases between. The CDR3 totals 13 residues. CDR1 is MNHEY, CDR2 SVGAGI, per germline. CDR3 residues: CASSYDGSEKLFF. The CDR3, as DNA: TGTGCCAGCAGTTACGACGGTAGTGAAAAACTGTTTTTT.

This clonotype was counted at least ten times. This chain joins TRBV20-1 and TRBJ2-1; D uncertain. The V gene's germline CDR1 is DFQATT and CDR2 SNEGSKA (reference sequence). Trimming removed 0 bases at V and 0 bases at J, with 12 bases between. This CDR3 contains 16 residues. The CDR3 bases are TGCAGTGCTAGAGACTACGGCACTTACTCCTACAATGAGCAGTTCTTC. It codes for CSARDYGTYSYNEQFF.

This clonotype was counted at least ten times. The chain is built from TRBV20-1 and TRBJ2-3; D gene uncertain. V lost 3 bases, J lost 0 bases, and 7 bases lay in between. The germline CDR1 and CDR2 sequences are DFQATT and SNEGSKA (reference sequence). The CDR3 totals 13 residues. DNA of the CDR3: TGCAGTGCTAGGGCAGGTAGCACAGATACGCAGTATTTT. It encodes CSARAGSTDTQYF.

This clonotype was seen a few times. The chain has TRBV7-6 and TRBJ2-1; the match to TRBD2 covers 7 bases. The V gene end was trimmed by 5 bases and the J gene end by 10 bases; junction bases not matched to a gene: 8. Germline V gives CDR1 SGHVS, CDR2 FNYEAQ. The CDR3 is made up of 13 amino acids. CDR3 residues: CASSGRDYMEQFF. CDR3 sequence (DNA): TGTGCCAGCAGCGGCCGGGACTACATGGAGCAGTTCTTC.

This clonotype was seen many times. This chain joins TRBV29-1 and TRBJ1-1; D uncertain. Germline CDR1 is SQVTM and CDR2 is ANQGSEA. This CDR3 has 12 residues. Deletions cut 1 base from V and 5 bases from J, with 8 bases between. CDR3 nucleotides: TGCAGCGTTGAAGGGAGGGTTACTGAAGCTTTCTTT. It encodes CSVEGRVTEAFF.

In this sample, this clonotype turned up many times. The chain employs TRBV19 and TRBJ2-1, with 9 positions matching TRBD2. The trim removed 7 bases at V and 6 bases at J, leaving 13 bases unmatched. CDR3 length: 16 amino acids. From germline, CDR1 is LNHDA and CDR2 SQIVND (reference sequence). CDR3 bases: TGTGCCAGTACCCCTATCGGCGGGAGGGCCCTCAATGAGCAGTTCTTC. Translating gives CASTPIGGRALNEQFF.

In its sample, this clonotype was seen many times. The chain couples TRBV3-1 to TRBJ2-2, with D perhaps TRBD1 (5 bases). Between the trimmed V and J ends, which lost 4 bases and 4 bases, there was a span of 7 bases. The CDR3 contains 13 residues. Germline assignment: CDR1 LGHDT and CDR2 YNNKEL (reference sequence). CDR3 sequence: CASSPRATGELFF. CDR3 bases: TGTGCCAGCAGCCCCAGGGCCACCGGGGAGCTGTTTTTT.

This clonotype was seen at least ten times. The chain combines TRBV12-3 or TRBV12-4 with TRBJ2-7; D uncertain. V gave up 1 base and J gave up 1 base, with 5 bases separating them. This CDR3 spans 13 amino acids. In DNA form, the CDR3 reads TGTGCCAGCAGTTTAGTCCAGTCCTACGAGCAGTACTTC. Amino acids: CASSLVQSYEQYF.

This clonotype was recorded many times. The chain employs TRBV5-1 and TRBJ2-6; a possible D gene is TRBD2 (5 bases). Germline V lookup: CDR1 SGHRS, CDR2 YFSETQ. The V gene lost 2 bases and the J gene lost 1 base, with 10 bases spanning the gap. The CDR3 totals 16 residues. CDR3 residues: CASSLFGNSGANVLTF. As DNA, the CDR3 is TGCGCCAGCAGCTTATTCGGGAATTCTGGGGCCAACGTCCTGACTTTC. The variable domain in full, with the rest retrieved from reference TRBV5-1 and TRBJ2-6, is KAGVTQTPRYLIKTRGQQVTLSCSPISGHRSVSWYQQTPGQGLQFLFEYFSETQRNKGNFPGRFSGRQFSNSRSEMNVSTLELGDSALYLCASSLFGNSGANVLTFGAGSRLTVL.

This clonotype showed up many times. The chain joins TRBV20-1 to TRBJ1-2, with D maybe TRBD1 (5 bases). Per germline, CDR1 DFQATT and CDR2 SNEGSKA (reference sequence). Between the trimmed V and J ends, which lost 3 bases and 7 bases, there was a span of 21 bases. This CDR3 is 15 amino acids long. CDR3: CSASIPGAGSSGYTF. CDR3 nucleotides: TGCAGTGCTAGTATTCCGGGAGCAGGGTCCTCTGGCTACACCTTC.

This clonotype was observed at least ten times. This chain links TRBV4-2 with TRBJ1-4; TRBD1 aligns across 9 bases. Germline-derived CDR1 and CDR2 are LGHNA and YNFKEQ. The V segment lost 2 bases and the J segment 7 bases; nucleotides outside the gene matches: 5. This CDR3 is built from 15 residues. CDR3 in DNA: TGTGCCAGCAGCCAACCGACAGGGGGTATTGAAAAACTGTTTTTT. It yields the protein CASSQPTGGIEKLFF.

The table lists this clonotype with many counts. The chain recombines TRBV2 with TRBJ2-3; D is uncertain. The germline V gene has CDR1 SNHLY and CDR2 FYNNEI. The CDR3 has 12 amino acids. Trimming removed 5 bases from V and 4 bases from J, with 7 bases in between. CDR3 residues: CASSFSADTQYF. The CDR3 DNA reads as TGTGCCAGCAGTTTTAGTGCAGATACGCAGTATTTT.

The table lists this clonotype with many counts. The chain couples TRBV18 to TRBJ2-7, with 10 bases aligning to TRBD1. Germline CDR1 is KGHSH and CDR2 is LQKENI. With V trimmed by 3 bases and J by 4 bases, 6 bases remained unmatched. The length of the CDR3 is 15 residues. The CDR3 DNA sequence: TGTGCCAGCTCACCTTCGACAGGGGGCGCGTACGAGCAGTACTTC. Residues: CASSPSTGGAYEQYF.

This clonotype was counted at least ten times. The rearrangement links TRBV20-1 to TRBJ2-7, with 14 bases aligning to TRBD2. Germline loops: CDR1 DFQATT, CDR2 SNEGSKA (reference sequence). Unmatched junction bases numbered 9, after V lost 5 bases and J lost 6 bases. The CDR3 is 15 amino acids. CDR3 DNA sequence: TGCAGTGCTTTTCCCGGGACTAGCGGGAGAGGCGAGCAGTACTTC. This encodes CSAFPGTSGRGEQYF.

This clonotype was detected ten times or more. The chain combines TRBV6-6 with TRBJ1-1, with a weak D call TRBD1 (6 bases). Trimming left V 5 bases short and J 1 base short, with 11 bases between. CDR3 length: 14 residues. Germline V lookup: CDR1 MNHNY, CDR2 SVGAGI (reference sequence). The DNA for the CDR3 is TGTGCCAGCAGTACTGGGGGCGCGAACACTGAAGCTTTCTTT. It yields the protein CASSTGGANTEAFF.

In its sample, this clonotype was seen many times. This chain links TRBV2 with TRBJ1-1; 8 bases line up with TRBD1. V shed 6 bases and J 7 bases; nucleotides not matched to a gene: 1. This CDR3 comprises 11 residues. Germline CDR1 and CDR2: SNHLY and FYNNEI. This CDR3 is CASRDRDEAFF. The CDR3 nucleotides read TGTGCCAGCAGGGACAGGGATGAAGCTTTCTTT.

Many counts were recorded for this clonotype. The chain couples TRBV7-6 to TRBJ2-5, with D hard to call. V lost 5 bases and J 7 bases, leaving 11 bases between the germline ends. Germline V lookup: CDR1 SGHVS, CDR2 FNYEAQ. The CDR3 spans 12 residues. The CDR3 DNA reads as TGTGCCAGCAGCCTGGGTCGGAGGACCCAGTACTTC. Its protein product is CASSLGRRTQYF.

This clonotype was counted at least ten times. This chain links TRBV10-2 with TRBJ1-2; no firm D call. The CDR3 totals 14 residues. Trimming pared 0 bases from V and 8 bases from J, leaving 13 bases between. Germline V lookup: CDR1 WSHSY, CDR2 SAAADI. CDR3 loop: CASSESMDYLGYTF. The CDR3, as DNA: TGCGCCAGCAGTGAGTCGATGGATTATTTGGGCTACACCTTC.

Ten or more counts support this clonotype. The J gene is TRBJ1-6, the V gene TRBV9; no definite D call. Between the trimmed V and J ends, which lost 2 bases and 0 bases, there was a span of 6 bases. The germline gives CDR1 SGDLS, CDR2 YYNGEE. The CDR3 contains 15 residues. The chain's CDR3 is CASSVGNSYNSPLHF. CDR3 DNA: TGTGCCAGCAGCGTTGGGAACTCCTATAATTCACCCCTCCACTTT.

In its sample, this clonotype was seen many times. The CDR3 DNA follows: TGTGCCAGCAGCGGATCCGGGACGGAGAACACTGAAGCTTTCTTT. Translated, it gives CASSGSGTENTEAFF. V gene TRBV5-5 combines with J gene TRBJ1-1; TRBD1 might be the D (5 bases). Per germline, CDR1 SGHKS and CDR2 YYEKEE (reference sequence). V was pared by 4 bases and J by 1 base, with 14 bases between. The CDR3 contains 15 residues.

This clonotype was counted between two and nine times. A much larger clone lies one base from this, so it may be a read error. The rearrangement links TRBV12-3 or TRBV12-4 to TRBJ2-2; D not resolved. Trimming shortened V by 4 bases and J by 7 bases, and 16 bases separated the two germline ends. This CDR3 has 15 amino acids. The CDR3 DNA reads TGTGCCAGCAGTTCCCACGCAGGAGAGTTCGGGGAGCTGTTTTTT. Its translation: CASSSHAGEFGELFF.

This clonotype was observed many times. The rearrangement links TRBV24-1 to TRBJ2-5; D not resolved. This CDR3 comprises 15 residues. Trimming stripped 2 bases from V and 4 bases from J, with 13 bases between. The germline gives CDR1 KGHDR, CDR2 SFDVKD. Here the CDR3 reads CATSDSEPKGETQYF. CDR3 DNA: TGTGCCACCAGTGATTCGGAGCCAAAAGGAGAGACCCAGTACTTC.

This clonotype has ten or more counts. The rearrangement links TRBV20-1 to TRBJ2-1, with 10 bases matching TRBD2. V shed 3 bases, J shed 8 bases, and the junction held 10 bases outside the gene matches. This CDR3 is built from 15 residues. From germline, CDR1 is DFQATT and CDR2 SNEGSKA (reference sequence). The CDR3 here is CSASRRSGRADEQFF. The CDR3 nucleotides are TGCAGTGCTAGTCGAAGGAGCGGGAGGGCCGATGAGCAGTTCTTC.

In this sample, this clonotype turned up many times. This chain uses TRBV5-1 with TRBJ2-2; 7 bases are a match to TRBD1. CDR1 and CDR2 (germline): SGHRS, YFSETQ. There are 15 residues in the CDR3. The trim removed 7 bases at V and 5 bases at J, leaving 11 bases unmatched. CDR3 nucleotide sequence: TGCGCCAGCGACCCTTCCGGGACAGCTACCGGGGAGCTGTTTTTT. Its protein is CASDPSGTATGELFF.

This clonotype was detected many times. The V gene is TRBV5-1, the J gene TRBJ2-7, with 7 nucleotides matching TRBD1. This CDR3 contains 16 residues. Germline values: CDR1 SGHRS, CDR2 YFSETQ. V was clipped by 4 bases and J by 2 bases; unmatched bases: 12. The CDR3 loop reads CASSEKGTDSPYEQYF. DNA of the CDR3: TGCGCCAGCAGCGAGAAAGGGACAGATTCCCCCTACGAGCAGTACTTC.